The 6 T cell receptor beta chains in this list originate from one sample, sequenced in a study of T cell clones after liver transplantation. Profiled with immunoSEQ multiplex PCR; TCRdb holds only in-frame clones, not every one. The table includes roughly 120,000 clones, approximately 90% detected once. The sample here was CD4+ T cells from blood, taken 12 months after liver transplant. Receptor source: a human patient who received a liver transplant. Some T cells may be graft donor cells.

This chain uses TRBV6-5 with TRBJ2-5, with 10 bases that match TRBD1. V lost 6 bases and J lost 5; bases outside the gene matches: 6. CDR3 length equals 14 residues. Germline CDR1 is MNHEY and CDR2 is SVGAGI. CDR3 DNA sequence: TGTGCCAGCAGGATGACAGGGGGCAAGGAGACCCAGTACTTC. Translating gives CASRMTGGKETQYF.

In DNA form, the CDR3 reads TGCGCCAGCAGCTGGAGCGGGGCCAATGAGCAGTTCTTC. Protein: CASSWSGANEQFF. The chain combines TRBV5-1 with TRBJ2-1; 7 bases agree with TRBD2. The CDR3 is made up of 13 amino acids. V gave up 3 bases and J gave up 6 bases; unmatched junction bases: 3. Germline CDR1 is SGHRS and CDR2 is YFSETQ. The whole variable domain, remainder taken from reference TRBV5-1 and TRBJ2-1, is KAGVTQTPRYLIKTRGQQVTLSCSPISGHRSVSWYQQTPGQGLQFLFEYFSETQRNKGNFPGRFSGRQFSNSRSEMNVSTLELGDSALYLCASSWSGANEQFFGPGTRLTVL.

In its sample, this clone was seen a few times. The chain links TRBV5-1 to TRBJ2-5; 9 nucleotides line up with TRBD1. Germline loops: CDR1 SGHRS, CDR2 YFSETQ. The CDR3 is 14 amino acids. The V and J ends lost 5 bases and 3 bases, in that order; junction bases with no gene match: 5. The CDR3: CASRTTGGKETQYF. In nucleotides, the CDR3 is TGCGCCAGCAGAACAACAGGGGGCAAAGAGACCCAGTACTTC.

This sequence joins TRBV6-1 and TRBJ1-4; no clear D gene. The CDR3 runs to 13 residues. Germline V gene sequence: CDR1 MNHNS, CDR2 SASEGT. V lost 9 bases and J lost 6, with 14 bases in between. As DNA, the CDR3 is TGTGCCAGTACGAGGGATTTTGATGAAAAACTGTTTTTT. Protein: CASTRDFDEKLFF.

The chain carries TRBV5-1 and TRBJ2-6, with a tentative D call TRBD2 (5 bases). Between the trimmed V and J ends, which lost 1 base and 0 bases, there was a span of 11 bases. The CDR3 is 17 residues long. Germline CDR1 and CDR2: SGHRS and YFSETQ. In DNA form, the CDR3 reads TGCGCCAGCAGCTTGAGCCCCGGAGGCTCTGGGGCCAACGTCCTGACTTTC. It yields the protein CASSLSPGGSGANVLTF.

The chain has TRBV6-1 and TRBJ1-5; tentative D call: TRBD1 (5 bases). V lost 7 bases to trimming and J lost 3 bases, with 13 bases between them. The CDR3 sequence is 14 residues long. Per the germline V gene, CDR1 is MNHNS and CDR2 is SASEGT. The CDR3 DNA follows: TGTGCCAGCACGGAGGGGAATACCAATCAGCCCCAGCATTTT. This gives the protein CASTEGNTNQPQHF.